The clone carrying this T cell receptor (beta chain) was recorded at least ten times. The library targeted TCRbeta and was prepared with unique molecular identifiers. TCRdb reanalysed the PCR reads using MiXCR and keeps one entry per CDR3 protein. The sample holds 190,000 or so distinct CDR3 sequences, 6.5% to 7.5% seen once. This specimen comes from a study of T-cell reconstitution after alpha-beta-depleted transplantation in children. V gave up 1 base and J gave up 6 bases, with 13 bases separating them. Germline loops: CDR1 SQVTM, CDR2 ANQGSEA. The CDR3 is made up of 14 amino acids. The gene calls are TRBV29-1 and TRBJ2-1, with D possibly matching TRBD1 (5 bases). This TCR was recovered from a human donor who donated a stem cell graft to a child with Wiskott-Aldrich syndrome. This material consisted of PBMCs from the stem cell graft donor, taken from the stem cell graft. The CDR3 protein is CSVEAPQVVNEQFF. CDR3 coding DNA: TGCAGCGTTGAAGCCCCACAGGTTGTCAATGAGCAGTTCTTC.